The present T cell receptor (beta chain) was sequenced within a study of cytomegalovirus exposure and HLA in healthy donors. Overall study: Unique TCR beta sequences numbering some 120 million came from approximately 180 million T cells in an earlier analysis. Whole-study findings and limits: A classifier reportedly called cytomegalovirus status with high sensitivity and specificity.

Amplification used 60 Vbeta primers and 13 Jbeta primers. Method: immunoSEQ multiplex PCR; TCRdb's copy keeps in-frame clones and lacks some. The sample shows around 150,000 clones, 60% to 80% of them seen only once. A word on this clone: Its antigen remains unknown.

The CDR3 runs to 16 residues. CDR1 and CDR2 (germline): SGHRS, YFSETQ. V lost 4 bases, J lost 2 bases, and 18 bases lay in between. This chain connects TRBV5-1 to TRBJ1-1; no clear D. The TCR was taken from a woman aged 45-65 years in good health and CMV-seropositive. Specimen: PBMCs. The CDR3 nucleotides read TGCGCCAGCAGCCTGCCTTGGGGAGGGAGAAACACTGAAGCTTTCTTT. Residues: CASSLPWGGRNTEAFF.